Sequencing of this T cell receptor (beta chain) was carried out in a study of blood T cells in healthy people across ages. Germline CDR1 reads SGHRS; CDR2 reads YFSETQ. CDR3 length: 14 residues. V was trimmed by 3 bases and J by 3 bases, leaving 12 bases between them. PCR was performed a second time for about 6 to 12 cycles using a sample-barcoded 5' primer and a J-beta primer mix. A single record per CDR3 protein comes from TCRdb applying MiXCR to the 5' RACE reads. The repertoire consists of 800,000 to 950,000 distinct CDR3 sequences, with almost 30% occurring once and the leading ten covering about 9.4%. On this clonotype itself: What it recognizes is unknown.

Study findings and constraints: Naive T cell percentage by flow cytometry tracked strongly with beta diversity.

These data are also associated with another study on T cells of mothers and their children. As that report states: When the second PCR was run, its M1S primer added sample barcodes and 2-4 random nucleotides. Related mother and child pairs showed slightly greater overlap (not significant) than unrelated pairs did.

The V gene is TRBV5-1, the J gene TRBJ2-5; D gene uncertain. The receptor was isolated from a woman aged 40 to 50 in good health. Sample: blood. The CDR3 sequence is CASSSVPDEETQYF. The CDR3 DNA reads as TGCGCCAGCAGCTCCGTGCCGGATGAAGAGACCCAGTACTTC.